The rows below give T cell receptor beta chains drawn from one sample of a study of vaccination effects on CD4 cells after COVID-19. These receptors are not linked to any known antigen. Data came from immunoSEQ multiplex PCR; TCRdb stores just in-frame clones and leaves some out. The repertoire consists of tens of thousands of clones, with over 60% occurring once and the leading ten covering roughly 16%. The source was CD4+ T cells from PBMCs cultured with HCoV-OC43 spike peptides, collected after COVID-19 vaccination. These receptors were taken from a human donor who received a COVID-19 vaccine. CDR3s include the opening cysteine and the closing phenylalanine or tryptophan. Fields, in order: CDR3 protein, CDR3 DNA, D gene, clone size, J gene, V gene. The D gene is left open where the match is weak. Where a row states a size, it is once, few, many or the class of an expanded clone; other rows omit it.

CDR3aa: CASSESSKNIQYF
CDR3nt: TGTGCCAGCAGTGAATCCAGCAAAAACATTCAGTACTTC
d_gene: NA
abundance: NA
j_gene: TRBJ2-4
v_gene: TRBV25-1

CDR3aa: CASSFLGGRGAFF
CDR3nt: TGTGCCAGCAGCTTCTTAGGGGGTAGGGGGGCTTTCTTT
d_gene: NA
abundance: few
j_gene: TRBJ1-1
v_gene: TRBV5-6

CDR3aa: CASSLQGRSNQPQHF
CDR3nt: TGTGCCAGCAGCCTACAGGGTAGGAGCAATCAGCCCCAGCATTTT
d_gene: NA
abundance: NA
j_gene: TRBJ1-5
v_gene: TRBV5-6

CDR3aa: CASSQLSIGETQYF
CDR3nt: TGTGCCAGCAGCCAGTTGAGCATTGGGGAGACCCAGTACTTC
d_gene: NA
abundance: few
j_gene: TRBJ2-5
v_gene: TRBV3-1/TRBV3-2

CDR3aa: CASTVTGGNQPQHF
CDR3nt: TGTGCCAGCACCGTGACAGGGGGCAATCAGCCCCAGCATTTT
d_gene: TRBD1
abundance: few
j_gene: TRBJ1-5
v_gene: TRBV6-5

CDR3aa: CASSSRTTNEKLFF
CDR3nt: TGTGCCAGCAGCTCGAGGACCACTAATGAAAAACTGTTTTTT
d_gene: NA
abundance: NA
j_gene: TRBJ1-4
v_gene: TRBV27

CDR3aa: CAISELTSGGTNTQYF
CDR3nt: TGTGCCATCAGTGAGTTGACTAGCGGGGGGACAAATACGCAGTATTTT
d_gene: TRBD2
abundance: NA
j_gene: TRBJ2-3
v_gene: TRBV10-3

CDR3aa: CASSLDRVVNSPLHF
CDR3nt: TGCGCCAGCAGCTTGGACAGGGTAGTGAATTCACCCCTCCACTTT
d_gene: NA
abundance: few
j_gene: TRBJ1-6
v_gene: TRBV5-1

CDR3aa: CASASGGAYEQYF
CDR3nt: TGTGCCAGCGCCTCGGGGGGCGCCTACGAGCAGTACTTC
d_gene: NA
abundance: few
j_gene: TRBJ2-7
v_gene: TRBV12-3/TRBV12-4

CDR3aa: CASSYSDRSNSPLHF
CDR3nt: TGTGCCAGCAGTTACTCAGACAGGAGTAATTCACCCCTCCACTTT
d_gene: NA
abundance: NA
j_gene: TRBJ1-6
v_gene: TRBV6-5

CDR3aa: CASSGGPGQLGNEQFF
CDR3nt: TGTGCCAGCAGCGGCGGACCGGGACAGTTAGGCAATGAGCAGTTCTTC
d_gene: TRBD1
abundance: NA
j_gene: TRBJ2-1
v_gene: TRBV9

CDR3aa: CASGLAGDYEQYF
CDR3nt: TGTGCCTCCGGACTAGCGGGAGACTACGAGCAGTACTTC
d_gene: TRBD2
abundance: few
j_gene: TRBJ2-7
v_gene: TRBV6-6

CDR3aa: CASSPYRPATGTEAFF
CDR3nt: TGCGCCAGCAGCCCCTATCGACCTGCCACGGGGACTGAAGCTTTCTTT
d_gene: NA
abundance: NA
j_gene: TRBJ1-1
v_gene: TRBV5-1

CDR3aa: CASSATGLTDTQYF
CDR3nt: TGTGCCAGCAGCGCCACAGGGTTGACAGATACGCAGTATTTT
d_gene: NA
abundance: NA
j_gene: TRBJ2-3
v_gene: TRBV9

CDR3aa: CASSSGTGSTDTQYF
CDR3nt: TGCGCCAGCAGCTCGGGGACAGGGAGCACAGATACGCAGTATTTT
d_gene: TRBD1
abundance: NA
j_gene: TRBJ2-3
v_gene: TRBV5-1

CDR3aa: CASSLEGETQYF
CDR3nt: TGTGCCAGCAGTTTAGAGGGGGAGACCCAGTACTTC
d_gene: NA
abundance: NA
j_gene: TRBJ2-5
v_gene: TRBV12-3/TRBV12-4

CDR3aa: CASSVISGTDTQYF
CDR3nt: TGTGCCAGCAGCGTCATAAGCGGTACAGATACGCAGTATTTT
d_gene: NA
abundance: NA
j_gene: TRBJ2-3
v_gene: TRBV9